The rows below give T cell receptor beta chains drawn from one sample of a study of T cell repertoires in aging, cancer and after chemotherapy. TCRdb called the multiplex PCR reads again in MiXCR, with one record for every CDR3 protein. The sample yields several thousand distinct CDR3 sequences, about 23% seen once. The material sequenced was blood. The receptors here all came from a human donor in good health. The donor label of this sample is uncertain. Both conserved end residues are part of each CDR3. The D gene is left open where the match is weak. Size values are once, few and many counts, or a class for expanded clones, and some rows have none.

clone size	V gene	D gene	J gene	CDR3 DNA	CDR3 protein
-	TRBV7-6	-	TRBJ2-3	TGTGCCAGCAGCAGGCCCCTGGCAGGGAGAAACACAGATACGCAGTATTTT	CASSRPLAGRNTDTQYF
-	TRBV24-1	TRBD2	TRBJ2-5	TGTGCCACCAGTGATTTCCCCCCAATAGCGGGGAAGAGAGAGACCCAGTACTTC	CATSDFPPIAGKRETQYF
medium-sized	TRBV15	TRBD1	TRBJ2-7	TGTGCCACCAGCAGATTAGGGACAGGGGGTTCCTACGAGCAGTACTTC	CATSRLGTGGSYEQYF
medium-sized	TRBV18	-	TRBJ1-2	TGTGCCAGCTCACCAATTGTCGGAACAAATGGCTACACCTTC	CASSPIVGTNGYTF
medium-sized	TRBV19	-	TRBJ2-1	TGTGCCAGTAGTCGAAGCGCTGGAGACAATGAGCAGTTCTTC	CASSRSAGDNEQFF
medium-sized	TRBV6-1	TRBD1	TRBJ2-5	TGTGCCAGCAGTGACGAGACAGGGGGGGCAGAGACCCAGTACTTC	CASSDETGGAETQYF
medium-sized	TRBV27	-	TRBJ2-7	TGTGCCAGCAGTGCGACCGGGGGAACCGCCTACGAGCAGTACTTC	CASSATGGTAYEQYF
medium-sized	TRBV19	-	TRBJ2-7	TGTGCCAGTAGTTCAAGACAGGCGGTCGACGAGCAGTACTTC	CASSSRQAVDEQYF
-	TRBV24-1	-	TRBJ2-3	TGTGCCACCAGTGACCCGTCAACTAGGCCCAGCACAGATACGCAGTATTTT	CATSDPSTRPSTDTQYF
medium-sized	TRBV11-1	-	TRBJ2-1	TGTGCCAGCAGCTTATCTGGCACTAGGGCGCTTCATAATGAGCAGTTCTTC	CASSLSGTRALHNEQFF
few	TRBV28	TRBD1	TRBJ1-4	TGTGCCAGCAGTTCCGGACAGGCAACTAATGAAAAACTGTTTTTT	CASSSGQATNEKLFF
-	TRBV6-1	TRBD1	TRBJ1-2	TGTGCCAGCGTTAGGGGACAGGGTTTATCTGGGGGCTACACCTTC	CASVRGQGLSGGYTF
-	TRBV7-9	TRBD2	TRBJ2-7	TGTGCCAGCAGCTTAGAATTTAGCGGGACCCCCTACGAGCAGTACTTC	CASSLEFSGTPYEQYF
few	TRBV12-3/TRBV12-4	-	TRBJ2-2	TGTGCCAGCAGTGATACCGGGACGTCCCGGGAGCTGTTTTTT	CASSDTGTSRELFF
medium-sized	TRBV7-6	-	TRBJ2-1	TGTGCCAGCAGCTTAGTCTTCGGTGGTAGGGAGCAGTTCTTC	CASSLVFGGREQFF
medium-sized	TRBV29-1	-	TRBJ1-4	TGCAGCGTTGCAAGGGGGGCGGAAAAACTGTTTTTT	CSVARGAEKLFF
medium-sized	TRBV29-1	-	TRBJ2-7	TGCAGCGTTGATGGCGACTACTCCTACGAGCAGTACTTC	CSVDGDYSYEQYF
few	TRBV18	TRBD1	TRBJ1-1	TGTGCCAGCTCACCACCGGTGGAGGGGGCGCGCACTGAAGCTTTCTTT	CASSPPVEGARTEAFF
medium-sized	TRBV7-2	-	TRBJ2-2	TGTGCCAGCAGCTTCGAGGCTAACACCGGGGAGCTGTTTTTT	CASSFEANTGELFF
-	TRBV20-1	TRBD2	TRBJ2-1	TGCAGTGCTAGAGGGAGTAGCGGGAGTAAAGGGCAGTTCTTC	CSARGSSGSKGQFF
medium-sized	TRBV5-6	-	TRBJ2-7	TGTGCCAGCAGTACGGCGGGAAAAGGGTACGAGCAGTACTTC	CASSTAGKGYEQYF
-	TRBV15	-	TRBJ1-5	TGTGCCACCAGCACTCGGGGGGCCTATAGCAATCAGCCCCAGCATTTT	CATSTRGAYSNQPQHF
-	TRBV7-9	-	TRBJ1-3	TGTGCCAGCAGCTCTGGGTTATCGGGAAACACCATATATTTT	CASSSGLSGNTIYF
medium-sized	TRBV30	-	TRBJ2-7	TGTGCCTGGAGGAGTTCCGGCTACGAGCAGTACTTC	CAWRSSGYEQYF
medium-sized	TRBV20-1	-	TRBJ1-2	TGCAGTGCTGACTATGGCTACACCTTC	CSADYGYTF
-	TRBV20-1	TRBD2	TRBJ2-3	TGCAGTGCTAGAGTCTTCCGACTAGCGGGAGGACCCGCAGATACGCAGTATTTT	CSARVFRLAGGPADTQYF
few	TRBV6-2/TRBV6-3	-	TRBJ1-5	TGTGCCAGCAGTTACACCTCCGGGTTTGGTCAGCCCCAGCATTTT	CASSYTSGFGQPQHF
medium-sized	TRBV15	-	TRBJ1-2	TGTGCCACCAGCAGAGATCAGGAGGGGATATATGGCTACACCTTC	CATSRDQEGIYGYTF
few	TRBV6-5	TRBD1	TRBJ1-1	TGTGCCAGCAGCGGTAACAGGGGGATGAACACTGAAGCTTTCTTT	CASSGNRGMNTEAFF
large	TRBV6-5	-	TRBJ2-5	TGTGCCAGCAGTTACCTGTCGTACCAAGAGACCCAGTACTTC	CASSYLSYQETQYF
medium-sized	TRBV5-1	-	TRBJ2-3	TGCGCCAGCAGCTTGTACGGGAGCGCAGATACGCAGTATTTT	CASSLYGSADTQYF
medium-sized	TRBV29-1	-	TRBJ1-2	TGCAGCGTTGAGGAGGGGAGCTATGGCTACACCTTC	CSVEEGSYGYTF
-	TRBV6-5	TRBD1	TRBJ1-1	TGTGCCAGCAGTTCACTACAGGGGCTGGATGAAGCTTTCTTT	CASSSLQGLDEAFF
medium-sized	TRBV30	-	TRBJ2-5	TGTGCCTGGAGTGTACCCGCGGGGAACCTGGAGACCCAGTACTTC	CAWSVPAGNLETQYF
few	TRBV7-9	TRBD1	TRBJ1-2	TGTGCCAGCAGCCGAGGACAGGTCGACGGCTACACCTTC	CASSRGQVDGYTF
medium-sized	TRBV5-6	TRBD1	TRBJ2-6	TGTGCCAGCAGCTTGAGGGACAGGGGTGCGGGGGCCAACGTCCTGACTTTC	CASSLRDRGAGANVLTF